The 14 T cell receptor beta chains in this list originate from one sample, sequenced in a study of blood T cell repertoires in COVID-19. Generated by immunoSEQ multiplex PCR, the TCRdb table keeps only in-frame clones and is missing some. The top ten hold approximately 1.8% of the sample, which has under 300,000 clones, roughly 90% seen once. Sample: PBMCs or T cells enriched from blood (not recorded which). These receptors were obtained from a woman aged 55 to 70 who had recovered from COVID-19.

Only one count was recorded for this clone. V and J are TRBV5-1 and TRBJ1-4; weak D call: TRBD1 (5 bases). Germline CDR1 reads SGHRS; CDR2 reads YFSETQ. The CDR3 runs to 14 residues. Trimming took 4 bases from V and 8 from J, leaving 15 bases between them. Here the CDR3 reads CASSPDTSSEKLFF. The CDR3 nucleotides read TGCGCCAGCAGCCCGGACACCTCGTCGGAAAAACTGTTTTTT.

This clone was recorded only once. The chain has TRBV27 and TRBJ1-1; D is unresolved. The V end was cut by 5 bases, the J end by 6 bases, with 19 bases between. The CDR3 is 15 amino acids. Germline V gene lookup returns CDR1 MNHEY and CDR2 SMNVEV (reference sequence). CDR3 loop: CASSPIPPRRPEAFF. CDR3 coding DNA: TGTGCCAGCAGTCCGATCCCCCCTAGGAGGCCTGAAGCTTTCTTT.

The CDR3 DNA sequence: TGCGCCAGCAGTTTTTCGGGAGGGCCCAATGAGCAGTTCTTC. Translating it yields CASSFSGGPNEQFF. The chain carries TRBV4-1 and TRBJ2-1, with 8 bases aligning to TRBD2. Losses at the gene ends were 6 bases for V and 6 bases for J; bases not matched to a gene: 7. In germline, CDR1 is MGHRA, CDR2 YSYEKL. This CDR3 is built from 14 residues.

This chain joins TRBV19 and TRBJ2-1; TRBD2 aligns across 10 bases. The V and J ends lost 6 bases and 8 bases, in that order; junction bases with no gene match: 10. The germline V gene encodes CDR1 LNHDA and CDR2 SQIVND (reference sequence). The CDR3 is made up of 15 amino acids. The DNA for the CDR3 is TGTGCCAGTAGCGCGGGACTAGCGATGCCGGATGAGCAGTTCTTC. Translation: CASSAGLAMPDEQFF.

This sequence joins TRBV6-6 and TRBJ1-6; 9 bases agree with TRBD1. This CDR3 contains 13 residues. The ends lost 7 bases at V and 9 bases at J; junction bases unmatched: 4. The germline gives CDR1 MNHNY, CDR2 SVGAGI (reference sequence). CDR3 in amino acids: CASTRQGVSPLHF. CDR3 coding DNA: TGTGCCAGCACTCGACAGGGGGTTTCACCCCTCCACTTT.

This chain connects TRBV5-8 to TRBJ1-6, with 8 bases lining up with TRBD1. Trimming cost V 3 bases and J 7 bases; bases outside gene matches: 6. Germline CDR1 is SGHTS and CDR2 is YDEGEE. The CDR3 runs to 15 residues. The CDR3 sequence: CASSSGQGGNSPLHF. The CDR3 bases are TGTGCCAGCAGCTCTGGACAGGGTGGAAATTCACCCCTCCACTTT.

The chain couples TRBV4-1 to TRBJ1-5; D remains unclear. The germline gives CDR1 MGHRA, CDR2 YSYEKL. The CDR3 totals 14 residues. The ends were cut back, 1 base at V and 5 bases at J, with 9 bases in the middle. This chain's CDR3 is CASSQVLGDQPQHF. The DNA of the CDR3 is TGCGCCAGCAGCCAAGTTCTGGGAGATCAGCCCCAGCATTTT.

This chain connects TRBV3-1 (or the pseudogene TRBV3-2) to TRBJ2-5; no clear D. V lost 4 bases to trimming and J lost 0 bases, with 6 bases between them. There are 13 residues in the CDR3. Per the germline V gene, CDR1 is LGHDT and CDR2 is YNNKEL (reference sequence). In nucleotides, the CDR3 is TGTGCCAGCAGCCGGCCAGACCAAGAGACCCAGTACTTC. This encodes CASSRPDQETQYF.

This sequence joins TRBV5-8 and TRBJ1-5; D gene uncertain. With 1 base removed from V and 5 bases from J, the gap between germline ends came to 4 bases. Germline V gene lookup returns CDR1 SGHTS and CDR2 YDEGEE. CDR3 length: 12 residues. The CDR3 here is CASSLPDQPQHF. In DNA, the CDR3 is TGTGCCAGCAGCTTGCCCGATCAGCCCCAGCATTTT.

This rearrangement joins TRBV7-9 to TRBJ1-1; D is perhaps TRBD1 (5 bases). CDR3 length: 14 amino acids. CDR1 is SEHNR, CDR2 FQNEAQ, per germline (reference sequence). V shed 5 bases and J shed 1 base, with 11 bases lying between them. The CDR3 region has the DNA TGTGCCAGCAGCCCACAGGTTGAGAACACTGAAGCTTTCTTT. It specifies CASSPQVENTEAFF.

The rearrangement joins TRBV11-2 to TRBJ1-1; no firm D call. This CDR3 is built from 13 residues. The V gene lost 1 base and the J gene lost 3 bases, with 6 bases spanning the gap. The germline V gene has CDR1 SGHAT and CDR2 FQNNGV. The CDR3 sequence: CASSLAGDTEAFF. As DNA, the CDR3 is TGTGCCAGCAGCTTAGCCGGTGACACTGAAGCTTTCTTT.

The chain combines TRBV24-1 with TRBJ2-4; possible D gene TRBD2, 7 bases. The CDR3 is made up of 13 amino acids. Germline-derived CDR1 and CDR2 are KGHDR and SFDVKD. V gave up 3 bases and J gave up 9 bases, with 11 bases separating them. The CDR3 region has the DNA TGTGCCACCAGTGATGGAGGGGGGGTCATTCAGTACTTC. It translates to CATSDGGGVIQYF.

The chain recombines TRBV21-1 with TRBJ2-7; TRBD2, the D gene given by the table, was not confirmed from the DNA. TRBV21-1 is recorded as a pseudogene. The CDR3 has 17 residues. Here the CDR3 reads CASSKVVEVDHSYEQYF. The CDR3 nucleotides are TGTGCCAGCAGCAAAGTGGTAGAGGTAGATCATAGCTACGAGCAGTACTTC.

This chain joins TRBV6-5 and TRBJ2-7, with unresolved D. Germline V gene lookup returns CDR1 MNHEY and CDR2 SVGAGI. V lost 0 bases and J lost 2, with 14 bases in between. This CDR3 region has 16 residues. The CDR3 region is CASSYSSSRRTYEQYF. Here the CDR3 DNA reads TGTGCCAGCAGTTACTCTTCTTCCAGGCGCACCTACGAGCAGTACTTC.